The rows below give T cell receptor beta chains drawn from one sample of a study of blood T cell repertoires in COVID-19. TCRdb's table, derived via immunoSEQ multiplex PCR, lists solely in-frame clones and lacks some. The table shows roughly 200,000 clones, with around 85% occurring only once. Sequencing input: peripheral blood. These receptor sequences come from a man aged 50-59 years who had recovered from COVID-19. Each CDR3 is given with its conserved first and last residue. A D gene is named only where the DNA matches it firmly. A row's size may be missing; if present it is once, few, many or a size class.

clone size: once; J gene: TRBJ2-2; CDR3 length: 13; V gene: TRBV30; D gene: -; CDR3 protein: CAWSVQNPGELFF; CDR3 DNA: TGTGCCTGGAGTGTACAAAACCCCGGGGAGCTGTTTTTT
clone size: -; J gene: TRBJ1-1; CDR3 length: 14; V gene: TRBV7-2; D gene: -; CDR3 protein: CASSLQSPGTEAFF; CDR3 DNA: TGTGCCAGCAGCTTACAGTCACCGGGCACTGAAGCTTTCTTT
clone size: few; J gene: TRBJ1-2; CDR3 length: 13; V gene: TRBV10-3; D gene: -; CDR3 protein: CAITLGISYGYTF; CDR3 DNA: TGTGCCATCACGTTGGGCATTAGCTATGGCTACACCTTC
clone size: -; J gene: TRBJ1-2; CDR3 length: 15; V gene: TRBV4-1; D gene: -; CDR3 protein: CASSQDTGLYYGYTF; CDR3 DNA: TGCGCCAGCAGCCAGGACACAGGGCTTTACTATGGCTACACCTTC
clone size: -; J gene: TRBJ2-1; CDR3 length: 14; V gene: TRBV19; D gene: -; CDR3 protein: CASRPGETYNEQFF; CDR3 DNA: TGTGCCAGTCGACCGGGTGAGACTTACAATGAGCAGTTCTTC
clone size: -; J gene: TRBJ2-2; CDR3 length: 15; V gene: TRBV27; D gene: -; CDR3 protein: CASSLAWERPGELFF; CDR3 DNA: TGTGCCAGCAGTTTAGCGTGGGAGCGGCCCGGGGAGCTGTTTTTT
clone size: -; J gene: TRBJ2-7; CDR3 length: 14; V gene: TRBV19; D gene: TRBD2; CDR3 protein: CASSSEGTSVEQYF; CDR3 DNA: TGTGCCAGTAGTTCAGAAGGGACTAGCGTCGAGCAGTACTTC
clone size: -; J gene: TRBJ2-2; CDR3 length: 13; V gene: TRBV2; D gene: -; CDR3 protein: CASSRRSTGELFF; CDR3 DNA: TGTGCCAGCAGCCGAAGGAGCACCGGGGAGCTGTTTTTT
clone size: -; J gene: TRBJ1-2; CDR3 length: 12; V gene: TRBV27; D gene: TRBD1; CDR3 protein: CASSGTGAGYTF; CDR3 DNA: TGTGCCAGCAGTGGGACAGGGGCTGGCTACACCTTC
clone size: -; J gene: TRBJ2-1; CDR3 length: 16; V gene: TRBV7-8; D gene: TRBD2; CDR3 protein: CASSLLAGGQGNEQFF; CDR3 DNA: TGTGCCAGCAGCTTATTAGCGGGAGGGCAGGGCAATGAGCAGTTCTTC
clone size: -; J gene: TRBJ2-4; CDR3 length: 17; V gene: TRBV6-2/TRBV6-3; D gene: -; CDR3 protein: CASSYSPSNLAKNIQYF; CDR3 DNA: TGTGCCAGCAGTTACTCCCCCTCAAACTTAGCCAAAAACATTCAGTACTTC
clone size: -; J gene: TRBJ2-5; CDR3 length: 17; V gene: TRBV7-9; D gene: TRBD1; CDR3 protein: CASSLAPGTGSRETQYF; CDR3 DNA: TGTGCCAGCAGCTTAGCTCCCGGGACAGGGTCGCGCGAGACCCAGTACTTC
clone size: -; J gene: TRBJ2-3; CDR3 length: 16; V gene: TRBV27; D gene: TRBD2; CDR3 protein: CASSFLVAGGTDTQYF; CDR3 DNA: TGTGCCAGCAGTTTCCTAGTTGCGGGAGGCACAGATACGCAGTATTTT
clone size: -; J gene: TRBJ2-1; CDR3 length: 13; V gene: TRBV4-2; D gene: -; CDR3 protein: CASSQDGGYEQFF; CDR3 DNA: TGTGCCAGCAGCCAAGATGGCGGGTATGAGCAGTTCTTC
clone size: few; J gene: TRBJ1-1; CDR3 length: 13; V gene: TRBV10-3; D gene: -; CDR3 protein: CAIRGDLNTEAFF; CDR3 DNA: TGTGCCATCAGGGGCGACCTGAACACTGAAGCTTTCTTT
clone size: once; J gene: TRBJ2-3; CDR3 length: 14; V gene: TRBV24-1; D gene: -; CDR3 protein: CATSDSRYTDTQYF; CDR3 DNA: TGTGCCACCAGTGATTCGCGGTACACAGATACGCAGTATTTT
clone size: once; J gene: TRBJ2-7; CDR3 length: 15; V gene: TRBV27; D gene: TRBD1; CDR3 protein: CASSLVGTGAYEQYF; CDR3 DNA: TGTGCCAGCAGTTTGGTCGGGACAGGGGCCTACGAGCAGTACTTC
clone size: -; J gene: TRBJ2-3; CDR3 length: 14; V gene: TRBV6-6; D gene: TRBD2; CDR3 protein: CAGSGGSHANTQYF; CDR3 DNA: TGTGCCGGGTCGGGGGGTTCGCATGCAAATACGCAGTATTTT
clone size: once; J gene: TRBJ2-2; CDR3 length: 13; V gene: TRBV24-1; D gene: -; CDR3 protein: CATSTRSTGELFF; CDR3 DNA: TGTGCCACCAGTACCCGGAGCACCGGGGAGCTGTTTTTT
clone size: -; J gene: TRBJ2-5; CDR3 length: 16; V gene: TRBV6-2/TRBV6-3; D gene: -; CDR3 protein: CASSYPPSRIQETQYF; CDR3 DNA: TGTGCCAGCAGTTACCCTCCTTCGCGGATCCAAGAGACCCAGTACTTC
clone size: -; J gene: TRBJ2-1; CDR3 length: 14; V gene: TRBV28; D gene: -; CDR3 protein: CASSFLGEASEQFF; CDR3 DNA: TGTGCCAGCAGTTTCCTGGGGGAGGCTAGTGAGCAGTTCTTC
clone size: -; J gene: TRBJ1-2; CDR3 length: 14; V gene: TRBV6-2/TRBV6-3; D gene: TRBD1; CDR3 protein: CASSVQQGASGYTF; CDR3 DNA: TGTGCCAGCAGTGTACAACAGGGGGCAAGTGGCTACACCTTC
clone size: -; J gene: TRBJ2-7; CDR3 length: 14; V gene: TRBV10-3; D gene: -; CDR3 protein: CAISDSSSLDEQYF; CDR3 DNA: TGTGCCATCAGTGATTCAAGTAGCCTCGACGAGCAGTACTTC
clone size: -; J gene: TRBJ2-7; CDR3 length: 13; V gene: TRBV6-5; D gene: -; CDR3 protein: CASTNSGTSSQYF; CDR3 DNA: TGTGCCAGCACTAACTCCGGGACTTCGTCGCAGTACTTC
clone size: -; J gene: TRBJ1-2; CDR3 length: 13; V gene: TRBV10-3; D gene: -; CDR3 protein: CAISGGFDDGYTF; CDR3 DNA: TGTGCCATCAGTGGAGGGTTTGATGACGGCTACACCTTC
clone size: -; J gene: TRBJ2-5; CDR3 length: 13; V gene: TRBV19; D gene: -; CDR3 protein: CASSRGSEETQYF; CDR3 DNA: TGTGCCAGTAGCAGGGGTTCCGAAGAGACCCAGTACTTC